This T cell receptor (beta chain) was obtained from a study of cytomegalovirus exposure and HLA in healthy donors (dated by TCRdb to about 2017). Concerning the study at large: According to an earlier analysis of around 600 of the donors, about 179 million T cells yielded 100 million or so unique TCR beta sequences and 276 Gb of sequence data. Roughly 320 gigabases of sequencing data and tens of millions of unique TCR sequences made up an early release that covered about 640 HLA-typed donors. Of the roughly 420 genotyped donors, less than 85% were placed in the genetic ancestry cluster associated with self-reported Caucasian donors. The study was designed to test whether signatures of past pathogen exposure could be identified by cataloging public T cell receptors. The T cell repertoires of roughly 660 subjects were profiled by immunosequencing and related to cytomegalovirus serostatus. A separate validation cohort of over a hundred different subjects was used in addition to the roughly 640-subject first cohort. High-throughput TCR immunosequencing, statistical association of individual TCRs with disease status, and machine learning were combined to predict cytomegalovirus infection status. A later analysis re-examined previously published TCR beta repertoires from over 500 donors and added high-resolution HLA genotyping to investigate patterns of TCR occurrence. Rather than using new phenotypic data, the later analysis identified candidate immune exposures from TCR beta sequences and from how often those sequences occurred across donors. An earlier analysis of 587 of the donors used high-throughput TCR beta sequencing to judge whether each TCR beta V gene segment behaved as functional or pseudogenic. Donor age, sex, ethnicity and CMV serostatus were compiled alongside the repertoire data. A later genetic analysis used genome-wide SNP genotypes for 398 of the 666 donors, treating that subset as a discovery cohort. Every discovery cohort repertoire had been produced on one sequencing platform. Class I and class II HLA loci were covered by the typing at four-digit resolution. Typing coverage differed by locus: A, B, C, DRB1 and DQB1 were typed in about 620-640 donors, DQA1 in approximately 520, DPA1 in over 600, and DPB1 in approximately 450. Four or five DR-DQ haplotypes were handled as single units for association and clustering because linkage in the cohort was strong. Among 300 to 500 genotyped donors of the cohort, an average of around 250,000 unique TCR beta nucleotide sequences was sequenced per donor, of which roughly 17% were non-productive.

CDR1 and CDR2 are drawn from the germline V gene: SGHTA, FQGNSA. V is trimmed back by 5 bases and J by 1 base, and the junction contains 4 bases that no gene match accounts for. The CDR3 holds 14 amino acids from the cysteine to the phenylalanine. CDR3 DNA is the only sequence kept; it has 42 bases, read in frame from the first base. Library construction relied on the immunoSEQ multiplex PCR assay. The multiplex PCR relied on a mix of 60 forward primers for TCR Vbeta segments and 13 reverse primers for TCR Jbeta segments. Amplification of the CDR3 region of rearranged TCR beta genes was performed with a multiplex PCR assay on genomic DNA. The Illumina HiSeq System was used to sequence the amplified TCR beta libraries as 87-base-pair reads. In the source study's methods: In a later analysis, tens of millions of unique TCR beta chains were counted across the roughly 670 repertoires, and roughly 10 million of these chains were shared by at least two donors. To remove PCR and sequencing errors, raw reads were error-corrected and collapsed into unique sequences using a nearest-neighbor algorithm that merged closely related sequences. CDR3 sequences were aligned to IMGT reference sequences to assign V, D and J gene segments. Each retained sequence needed at least a six-nucleotide match to both a V gene segment and a J gene segment. Rearrangements were classified as productive when the CDR3 lacked stop codons and remained in frame with V and J, and all other rearrangements were classified as non-productive. Following IMGT convention, CDR3 was defined as the stretch from the second conserved V-encoded cysteine up to the conserved J-encoded phenylalanine. The earlier analysis of around 640 of the donors excluded sequences that lacked an unambiguous match to a single V gene segment. An earlier analysis of fewer than 750 of the donors classified V segments as functional when productive rearrangements were above 56.7% and as segregating when the standard deviation between donors was above 5%. A statistical classification framework was developed to diagnose cytomegalovirus status using the catalog of TCR beta chain sequences. A later analysis assigned V and J genes by comparing TCR nucleotide sequences with IMGT/GENE-DB human TR gene sequences. Using the TCRdist pipeline, a later analysis assigned CDR3 sequences along with most-parsimonious VDJ recombination scenarios. In a later analysis, each TCR beta chain was defined by its CDR3 amino acid sequence together with its V-gene family, and reads without a unique V-gene family were excluded. As a way to deal with suspected cross-contamination and a sequencing artifact, a later analysis dropped nearly 600 nucleotide sequences that were highly shared and had low generation probability. A later analysis calculated a clonal expansion index for each public chain from normalized within-repertoire ranks of inferred template counts. In a later analysis, generation probabilities were computed using a VDJ recombination model fitted to out-of-frame rearrangements, and the results were checked against IGoR. Hypergeometric tests were used in a later analysis to score TCR-TCR, TCR-HLA and TCR-CMV co-occurrence, with a repertoire-size bias correction applied to the TCR pairs. To estimate false discovery rates, a later analysis permuted the HLA or CMV assignments 20 times. In a later analysis, co-occurring TCRs were grouped using DBSCAN, and TCRdist sequence similarity was added for clustering within HLA-allele-positive subsets. Co-occurrence clustering excluded repertoires with fewer than 30,000 or more than 120,000 public chains, plus five with anomalous nucleotide sharing. Drawn from immuneACCESS, this table holds only the in-frame rearrangements with V and J called that TCRdb kept. Clones are partly lost; checked studies trace under half to an unresolved V gene and leave the rest unexplained. The V and J calls and the clone size are those of that table, but D and trimming were determined from the DNA. The sample table contains some 150,000 clones; only one count was recorded for more than 80% of them. Together, the top ten hold roughly 4.9% of the sample.

The investigation overall reported the following: A cluster of highly shared sequence variants was judged likely to represent a technical artifact of the sequencing pipeline. Several of the top co-occurrence clusters appeared to be linked to parvovirus B19, influenza, CMV and Epstein-Barr virus, according to a later analysis. Compared with equally common non-associated chains, HLA-associated TCR beta chains in a later analysis were more clonally expanded and had lower generation probabilities. In a later analysis, TCR association rates were found to vary across HLA loci, with the most associated TCRs seen for DRB1 alleles and the fewest for HLA-C alleles. The authors suggested that the approach could potentially be generalized to other disease states and immunological phenotypes. Specific HLA alleles were associated with 15,000 to 20,000 TCR beta sequences at a false discovery rate of 0.05 in a later analysis. Most TCR sequences were seen in very few donors, while some public TCRs were found in many individuals. Cytomegalovirus status was reported to be diagnosed by the classifier with high specificity and sensitivity in both the original and validation cohorts. Strong co-occurrence of HLA alleles, especially DR and DQ, made assigning TCR associations to individual alleles difficult. In a later genetic analysis, a missense DCLRE1C variant was associated with V-gene and J-gene trimming of TCR beta chains, and the association was replicated in an independent cohort. A further reported finding was that TCR beta sequences accurately predicted the HLA-A and HLA-B alleles for most subjects in the first cohort. CMV serostatus was the only immune exposure information available for the cohort. Linkage disequilibrium might explain the correlated functional status among segregating V segments, but an unknown experimental factor could not be ruled out. This cohort had only TCR beta chains sequenced, and the lack of alpha or paired-chain data limited which features could be detected. The 87-base-pair reads could not distinguish some IMGT-functional V segments, including TRBV6-2 and TRBV6-3, so those segments were excluded. The study listed 164 TCR beta chains as associated with cytomegalovirus. Because HLA typing was unavailable for some donors at each locus, only the typed subset was used in association tests. Because counts were too low, 15 to 20 rarely observed V segments, including chromosome 9 orphons, were excluded from the earlier analysis of fewer than 650 of the donors. In vitro tests confirmed that three of the cytomegalovirus-associated TCR beta chains recognize cytomegalovirus antigens. A later analysis found that most CMV-associated TCR beta chains appeared HLA-restricted, with HLA associations seemingly driven largely by CMV exposure. Roughly uniform sequencing depth across donors was assumed in presence/absence analyses, although this assumption may not hold. A later genetic analysis reported fewer N-insertions in productive TCRs among donors in an Asian-associated ancestry cluster than the roughly 650-donor mean. An earlier analysis of approximately 540 of the donors showed that most TCR beta V segments appeared in productive rearrangements either about 90% or about 30% of the time, which broadly matched IMGT annotations.

The cohort was made up of 500 to 800 healthy bone marrow donors. At the time of sampling, every cohort member was nominally healthy, though immune exposures that went unrecorded were likely present. The donor tested CMV seropositive and was one of the 289 seropositive cohort members. Each donor provided a peripheral blood sample, and peripheral blood mononuclear cells were used for TCR beta sequencing. The Qiagen DNeasy Blood Extraction Kit was used to extract genomic DNA from the blood cell samples. Concerning this clone itself: Its specific antigen is unknown. One base away there is no much larger clone; base qualities are not given.

Sequencing used PBMCs. Here the chain combines TRBV7-2 and TRBJ1-1; 7 middle bases align to TRBD1. This TCR came from a young woman in good health and CMV-seropositive. The DNA sequence is TGTGCCAGCAGCCGTGACAGGGAGAACACTGAAGCTTTCTTT. Its amino acids are CASSRDRENTEAFF.